This is a list of T cell receptor beta chains from one sample in a study of T-cell reconstitution after alpha-beta-depleted transplantation in children. TCRdb ran MiXCR on the PCR reads and lists one entry per CDR3 protein. Of 330,000 or so distinct CDR3 sequences in the sample, around 7.1% were seen once. The specimen comprised peripheral blood, sampled 360 days after TCRalphabeta/CD19-depleted stem cell transplant. The receptors were gathered from a female patient under 10 years old who had a stem cell transplant for Fanconi anemia, so the T cells may come from the graft donor. Both conserved end residues are part of each CDR3. The order of the fields is CDR3 length, J gene, V gene, CDR3 protein.

CDR3 length: 17; J gene: TRBJ1-3; V gene: TRBV12-3/TRBV12-4; CDR3 protein: CASSPRQGTRFGNTIYF
CDR3 length: 14; J gene: TRBJ1-6; V gene: TRBV3-1; CDR3 protein: CASSQGRTYAPLHF
CDR3 length: 14; J gene: TRBJ2-7; V gene: TRBV29-1; CDR3 protein: CSVEGTSGTNEQYF
CDR3 length: 15; J gene: TRBJ1-4; V gene: TRBV6-5; CDR3 protein: CASSYSTGGNEKLFF
CDR3 length: 14; J gene: TRBJ2-5; V gene: TRBV28; CDR3 protein: CASSFVGQGTTQYF
CDR3 length: 15; J gene: TRBJ1-5; V gene: TRBV28; CDR3 protein: CASCLGGLGNQPQHF
CDR3 length: 15; J gene: TRBJ2-2; V gene: TRBV5-1; CDR3 protein: CASSLQAGDTGELFF
CDR3 length: 16; J gene: TRBJ1-3; V gene: TRBV18; CDR3 protein: CASSPLKGNAGNTIYF
CDR3 length: 17; J gene: TRBJ1-4; V gene: TRBV25-1; CDR3 protein: CASSEYIRDRGGEKLFF
CDR3 length: 14; J gene: TRBJ1-2; V gene: TRBV20-1; CDR3 protein: CSARDRLGFDGYTF
CDR3 length: 16; J gene: TRBJ2-3; V gene: TRBV15; CDR3 protein: CATSRGYSGVTDTQYF
CDR3 length: 13; J gene: TRBJ1-4; V gene: TRBV10-3; CDR3 protein: CAIRGPPGEKLFF
CDR3 length: 12; J gene: TRBJ2-3; V gene: TRBV20-1; CDR3 protein: CSAPLFADTQYF
CDR3 length: 15; J gene: TRBJ2-1; V gene: TRBV3-1; CDR3 protein: CASSQSPGGLNEQFF
CDR3 length: 15; J gene: TRBJ1-5; V gene: TRBV28; CDR3 protein: CASSSPRQVGQPQHF
CDR3 length: 15; J gene: TRBJ1-5; V gene: TRBV7-6; CDR3 protein: CASSTGRGGNQPQHF
CDR3 length: 13; J gene: TRBJ1-6; V gene: TRBV11-2; CDR3 protein: CASSLERGAPLHF
CDR3 length: 15; J gene: TRBJ2-5; V gene: TRBV7-6; CDR3 protein: CASSLIGTSGETQYF
CDR3 length: 13; J gene: TRBJ1-3; V gene: TRBV7-9; CDR3 protein: CASSLGQGNTIYF
CDR3 length: 18; J gene: TRBJ2-1; V gene: TRBV12-3/TRBV12-4; CDR3 protein: CASILGLAGGPEYNEQFF
CDR3 length: 14; J gene: TRBJ2-1; V gene: TRBV15; CDR3 protein: CATSRDTVNNEQFF
CDR3 length: 17; J gene: TRBJ1-1; V gene: TRBV7-9; CDR3 protein: CASSDQGRLKVNTEAFF
CDR3 length: 15; J gene: TRBJ1-5; V gene: TRBV12-3/TRBV12-4; CDR3 protein: CASSIEGYDNQPQHF
CDR3 length: 18; J gene: TRBJ2-2; V gene: TRBV7-8; CDR3 protein: CASSSRLAGGPGTGELFF
CDR3 length: 15; J gene: TRBJ2-5; V gene: TRBV5-1; CDR3 protein: CASSATGLAGPIQYF
CDR3 length: 13; J gene: TRBJ2-5; V gene: TRBV6-1; CDR3 protein: CASRWTSGETQYF
CDR3 length: 15; J gene: TRBJ1-1; V gene: TRBV9; CDR3 protein: CASSSGGGGNTEAFF
CDR3 length: 12; J gene: TRBJ1-1; V gene: TRBV5-1; CDR3 protein: CASSLGSFGAFF
CDR3 length: 14; J gene: TRBJ1-3; V gene: TRBV5-1; CDR3 protein: CASSLVGYGNTIYF
CDR3 length: 14; J gene: TRBJ2-7; V gene: TRBV7-2; CDR3 protein: CASRSAGGSYEQYF
CDR3 length: 14; J gene: TRBJ2-7; V gene: TRBV6-1; CDR3 protein: CASSPTGKIYEQYF
CDR3 length: 13; J gene: TRBJ1-2; V gene: TRBV29-1; CDR3 protein: CSAQRGTGHGYTF
CDR3 length: 15; J gene: TRBJ2-1; V gene: TRBV4-3; CDR3 protein: CASSQGTSGYNEQFF
CDR3 length: 17; J gene: TRBJ1-2; V gene: TRBV20-1; CDR3 protein: CSAKPLAGQGANYGYTF
CDR3 length: 16; J gene: TRBJ2-7; V gene: TRBV12-3/TRBV12-4; CDR3 protein: CASSLASSGASYEQYF
CDR3 length: 13; J gene: TRBJ1-2; V gene: TRBV28; CDR3 protein: CALQQQGEAGYTF
CDR3 length: 15; J gene: TRBJ1-1; V gene: TRBV7-9; CDR3 protein: CASSLGSSMNTEAFF
CDR3 length: 15; J gene: TRBJ2-1; V gene: TRBV28; CDR3 protein: CASSYRGLPNNEQFF
CDR3 length: 14; J gene: TRBJ1-1; V gene: TRBV28; CDR3 protein: CASNSEPMNTEAFF
CDR3 length: 16; J gene: TRBJ2-5; V gene: TRBV5-1; CDR3 protein: CASSLRLAGYQETQYF
CDR3 length: 16; J gene: TRBJ2-3; V gene: TRBV28; CDR3 protein: CASSFWGATTTDTQYF
CDR3 length: 15; J gene: TRBJ2-4; V gene: TRBV5-4; CDR3 protein: CASSLNGLAKNIQYF
CDR3 length: 15; J gene: TRBJ1-1; V gene: TRBV19; CDR3 protein: CASSIKSVPNTEAFF
CDR3 length: 16; J gene: TRBJ2-1; V gene: TRBV20-1; CDR3 protein: CSAYRDPGRTSGEQFF
CDR3 length: 15; J gene: TRBJ2-2; V gene: TRBV27; CDR3 protein: CASSLTGPNTGELFF
CDR3 length: 15; J gene: TRBJ1-1; V gene: TRBV28; CDR3 protein: CASRPGPPLPYGTFF
CDR3 length: 12; J gene: TRBJ2-7; V gene: TRBV4-2; CDR3 protein: CASSGQAYEQYF
CDR3 length: 17; J gene: TRBJ2-1; V gene: TRBV6-1; CDR3 protein: CASTRPSGTGKYNEQFF
CDR3 length: 15; J gene: TRBJ1-1; V gene: TRBV28; CDR3 protein: CASSFHPGMYTEAFF
CDR3 length: 14; J gene: TRBJ2-5; V gene: TRBV5-1; CDR3 protein: CASSLAGTEETQYF
CDR3 length: 13; J gene: TRBJ1-1; V gene: TRBV3-1; CDR3 protein: CASSHERNTEAFF
CDR3 length: 15; J gene: TRBJ1-4; V gene: TRBV20-1; CDR3 protein: CSASSEGGINEKLFF
CDR3 length: 15; J gene: TRBJ1-2; V gene: TRBV20-1; CDR3 protein: CSARLWTGAHYGYTF